One and the same sample provided the 20 T cell receptor beta chains below, sequenced in a study of Ad26.COV2.S vaccination and SARS-CoV-2 variants. Treatment noted: some 20 received Ad26.COV2.S at low or high dose, single or two shots; several received placebo; per-sample allocation not given. After the first vaccine or placebo injection, samples were drawn on day 63. The assay was immunoSEQ multiplex PCR, and TCRdb's table has in-frame clones only and misses some. Among 300,000 to 400,000 clones listed, about 85% were seen once. The specimen was peripheral blood, collected in a trial of Ad26.COV2.S vaccine versus placebo. All receptors derive from a person aged 18 to 65 who received the Ad26.COV2.S COVID-19 vaccine or a placebo.

This chain links TRBV10-3 with TRBJ2-7; D is uncertain. CDR3 size: 11 residues. The V and J ends lost 5 bases and 7 bases respectively, with 9 bases between them. From germline, CDR1 is ENHRY and CDR2 SYGVKD. CDR3 nucleotide sequence: TGTGCCATCAGTCAAGGACCGGAGCAGTACTTC. It translates to CAISQGPEQYF.

This clone was counted a few times. This chain uses TRBV25-1 with TRBJ2-7, with 7 bases aligning to TRBD1. Germline V gene lookup returns CDR1 MGHDK and CDR2 SYGVNS. The trim removed 4 bases at V and 3 bases at J, leaving 12 bases unmatched. The CDR3 runs 16 residues. CDR3 nucleotides: TGTGCCAGCAGTGTCGGGACAGACTATACTATCTACGAGCAGTACTTC. This codes for CASSVGTDYTIYEQYF.

The gene calls are TRBV7-2 and TRBJ2-7; perhaps TRBD2 as D (6 bases). Per the germline V gene, CDR1 is SGHTA and CDR2 is FQGNSA. V lost 5 bases and J 4 bases, leaving 18 bases between the germline ends. This CDR3 contains 15 residues. This CDR3 is CASSPRLGVAYEQYF. The DNA for the CDR3 is TGTGCCAGCAGCCCCAGACTAGGAGTAGCTTACGAGCAGTACTTC.

The CDR3 loop is CATSRGHSYNEQFF. CDR3 nucleotide sequence: TGTGCCACCAGCAGGGGGCACTCCTACAATGAGCAGTTCTTC. The chain has TRBV24-1 and TRBJ2-1, with 8 bases lining up with TRBD1. CDR1 is KGHDR, CDR2 SFDVKD, per germline. Trimming at V came to 7 bases and at J to 0 bases, leaving 1 base not matched to a gene. The CDR3 contains 14 residues.

This chain joins TRBV11-2 and TRBJ1-1; D not certain. This CDR3 contains 12 residues. Germline CDR1 is SGHAT and CDR2 is FQNNGV. V was cut by 5 bases and J by 3 bases, with 7 bases left in between. The CDR3 is CASSPVYTEAFF. The CDR3 nucleotides are TGTGCCAGCAGCCCTGTGTACACTGAAGCTTTCTTT.

The chain uses TRBV14 and TRBJ2-1, with 9 nucleotides matching TRBD2. Per germline, CDR1 SGHDN and CDR2 FVKESK. The CDR3 loop spans 15 amino acids. Trimming cost V 6 bases and J 8 bases; bases outside gene matches: 11. The CDR3 region is CASSIGAGGFYEQFF. The CDR3 coding sequence is TGTGCCAGCAGTATAGGAGCGGGAGGCTTTTATGAGCAGTTCTTC.

The V call is TRBV27, the J call TRBJ2-7, with 8 bases fitting TRBD1. V was clipped by 7 bases and J by 2 bases; unmatched bases: 7. In germline, CDR1 is MNHEY, CDR2 SMNVEV (reference sequence). The CDR3 has 14 amino acids. The CDR3 protein is CASTRTGTAYEQYF. DNA for the CDR3: TGTGCCAGCACCCGGACAGGGACAGCCTACGAGCAGTACTTC.

The V call is TRBV4-1, the J call TRBJ2-1; 8 nucleotides align to TRBD2. The length of the CDR3 is 15 residues. With 1 base clipped from V and 3 bases from J, the junction kept 2 bases outside the gene matches. CDR1 and CDR2 (germline): MGHRA, YSYEKL. The CDR3 spells CASSQGRGDYNEQFF. Written as DNA, the CDR3 is TGCGCCAGCAGCCAAGGGCGGGGGGACTACAATGAGCAGTTCTTC.

The CDR3 nucleotides are TGTGCCAGCAGCGCATTACCGGGACAGGGTAACAATGAGCAGTTCTTC. Encoded protein: CASSALPGQGNNEQFF. The gene calls are TRBV11-3 and TRBJ2-1; 9 nucleotides agree with TRBD1. The CDR3 sequence is 16 residues long. The V and J ends lost 5 bases and 5 bases, in that order; junction bases with no gene match: 10. The V gene's germline CDR1 is SGHNT and CDR2 YENEEA.

This chain uses TRBV5-1 with TRBJ2-7; a weak D match, TRBD2 (6 bases). The germline gives CDR1 SGHRS, CDR2 YFSETQ. Trimming left V 1 base short and J 0 bases short, with 8 bases between. CDR3 length: 14 amino acids. CDR3 sequence: CASSLSGDSYEQYF. The DNA for the CDR3 is TGCGCCAGCAGCTTGTCGGGAGACTCCTACGAGCAGTACTTC.

This clone was seen once. The gene calls are TRBV7-2 and TRBJ1-4; D remains ambiguous. CDR1 and CDR2 from the germline V gene are SGHTA and FQGNSA. CDR3 length: 13 residues. The germline V and J ends were trimmed by 5 bases and 6 bases, with 10 bases remaining between them. CDR3 residues: CASSPMIYEKLFF. The CDR3 DNA follows: TGTGCCAGCAGCCCTATGATTTATGAAAAACTGTTTTTT.

The rearrangement uses TRBV6-5 and TRBJ2-5; the D is unclear. Germline CDR1 reads MNHEY; CDR2 reads SVGAGI. The V end was cut by 8 bases, the J end by 0 bases, with 16 bases between. The CDR3 consists of 15 residues. This chain's CDR3 is CASGRPNTNQETQYF. CDR3 in DNA: TGTGCCAGCGGTAGACCGAATACCAACCAAGAGACCCAGTACTTC.

The V gene is TRBV28, the J gene TRBJ2-7, with 7 bases matching TRBD1. The CDR3 sequence is 15 residues long. Per germline, CDR1 MDHEN and CDR2 SYDVKM. V shed 0 bases and J 0 bases; nucleotides not matched to a gene: 2. The CDR3 DNA is TGTGCCAGCAGTTTATGGACAGGGAGCTCCTACGAGCAGTACTTC. This codes for CASSLWTGSSYEQYF.

The J gene is TRBJ2-3, the V gene TRBV5-1; D remains ambiguous. CDR1 SGHRS and CDR2 YFSETQ come from the germline V gene. CDR3 length: 14 amino acids. Trimming removed 5 bases at V and 4 bases at J, with 14 bases between. The CDR3 region has the DNA TGCGCCAGCAGTGATGTTACCTCCCCAGATACGCAGTATTTT. It codes for CASSDVTSPDTQYF.

The chain combines TRBV6-5 with TRBJ2-7; no reliable D call. The germline gives CDR1 MNHEY, CDR2 SVGAGI. Between the trimmed V and J ends, which lost 6 bases and 5 bases, there was a span of 17 bases. The CDR3 covers 14 residues. The CDR3 here is CASSTSFGTNEQYF. In DNA, the CDR3 is TGTGCCAGCAGCACCTCCTTCGGTACCAACGAGCAGTACTTC.

The chain has TRBV14 and TRBJ2-3; TRBD2 agrees at 9 bases. This CDR3 comprises 15 residues. The J segment lost 5 bases and the V segment lost 1 base, leaving 4 bases of the junction unmatched. Germline values: CDR1 SGHDN, CDR2 FVKESK. CDR3 bases: TGTGCCAGCAGCCAAGGCCAGCGGGAGGTAGATACGCAGTATTTT. Its protein is CASSQGQREVDTQYF.

J is TRBJ2-7 and V is TRBV6-5; 9 bases map to TRBD1. The CDR3 runs 16 residues. The germline V gene has CDR1 MNHEY and CDR2 SVGAGI. V shed 2 bases and J 2 bases; nucleotides not matched to a gene: 7. CDR3 sequence reads: CASSYEAGQGTYEQYF. DNA of the CDR3: TGTGCCAGCAGTTACGAAGCAGGACAGGGGACCTACGAGCAGTACTTC.

This clone was seen just once. This chain's CDR3 is CASSLKERMGSGANVLTF. DNA for the CDR3: TGTGCCAGCAGCTTGAAGGAGCGAATGGGCTCTGGGGCCAACGTCCTGACTTTC. V is TRBV5-6 and J is TRBJ2-6, with D unclear. The CDR3 runs 18 residues. Germline V gene data show CDR1 as SGHDT and CDR2 as YYEEEE. V lost 1 base, J lost 0 bases, and 14 bases lay in between.

The genes are TRBV4-1 and TRBJ2-1; 8 nucleotides agree with TRBD1. Germline values: CDR1 MGHRA, CDR2 YSYEKL. This CDR3 region has 17 residues. The V segment lost 2 bases and the J segment 9 bases; nucleotides outside the gene matches: 15. The CDR3 region has the DNA TGCGCCAGCAGCCAACCTTTGACAGGGGTTCTTTTTAGTGAGCAGTTCTTC. Its translation: CASSQPLTGVLFSEQFF.

V is TRBV2 and J is TRBJ1-2; D is unclear. The ends were cut back, 2 bases at V and 5 bases at J, with 9 bases in the middle. The CDR3 extends over 13 amino acids. CDR1 is SNHLY and CDR2 is FYNNEI in the germline V gene. This CDR3 is CASSETRQYGYTF. CDR3 nucleotide sequence: TGTGCCAGCAGTGAAACCCGGCAGTATGGCTACACCTTC. The full variable domain, its missing parts supplied by reference TRBV2 and TRBJ1-2, is EPEVTQTPSHQVTQMGQEVILRCVPISNHLYFYWYRQILGQKVEFLVSFYNNEISEKSEIFDDQFSVERPDGSNFTLKIRSTKLEDSAMYFCASSETRQYGYTFGSGTRLTVV.